Presented here are 20 T cell receptor beta chains from one specimen sequenced in a study of T cells in Graves' hyperthyroidism and ophthalmopathy. Amplification targeted TCR beta CDR3 regions from RNA transcripts. Carried out on the TCR CDR3, a first-round RT-PCR used the HTBI primer set. MiXCR, run by TCRdb on the multiplex PCR reads, gives a single entry per CDR3 protein. The data contain roughly 530,000 distinct CDR3 sequences, roughly 17% of them singletons. The sample was blood. The receptors were sampled from a woman under 30 with Graves' ophthalmopathy.

In its sample, this clonotype was seen a few times. This chain links TRBV25-1 with TRBJ1-2; 8 nucleotides line up with TRBD1. The J segment lost 5 bases and the V segment lost 5 bases, leaving 4 bases of the junction unmatched. The germline gives CDR1 MGHDK, CDR2 SYGVNS. This CDR3 is 13 amino acids long. The CDR3 region has the DNA TGTGCCAGCAGTCGGGGACAGGCTTATGGCTACACCTTC. It translates to CASSRGQAYGYTF.

This clonotype has ten or more counts. J is TRBJ1-5 and V is TRBV28; D is perhaps TRBD1 (6 bases). CDR1 is MDHEN, CDR2 SYDVKM, per germline. V gave up 6 bases and J gave up 5 bases, with 14 bases separating them. This CDR3 has 14 residues. CDR3 nucleotides: TGTGCCAGCAGCTGGGTGAGGGGGTATCAGCCCCAGCATTTT. Translating it yields CASSWVRGYQPQHF.

The chain carries TRBV7-9 and TRBJ2-3, with D unresolved. V lost 5 bases and J 2 bases, leaving 8 bases between the germline ends. This CDR3 has 13 residues. The germline gives CDR1 SEHNR, CDR2 FQNEAQ (reference sequence). The CDR3 DNA reads TGTGCCAGCAGCGGTCTGAACACAGATACGCAGTATTTT. As protein: CASSGLNTDTQYF.

This clonotype came up a few times. The chain uses TRBV15 and TRBJ2-1; TRBD2 might be the D (5 bases). V was pared by 10 bases and J by 3 bases, with 22 bases between. CDR1 LNHNV and CDR2 YYDKDF come from the germline V gene (reference sequence). This CDR3 contains 16 residues. As DNA, the CDR3 is TGTGCCAGTGCTACCGGACCAGCGACTAACTACAATGAGCAGTTCTTC. Translated, it gives CASATGPATNYNEQFF.

This clonotype was seen repeatedly, ten times or more. The chain couples TRBV28 to TRBJ2-3, with 7 bases lining up with TRBD1. Germline CDR1 reads MDHEN; CDR2 reads SYDVKM. The CDR3 runs to 15 residues. V trimming: 6 bases; J trimming: 0 bases; junction bases outside the gene matches: 6. CDR3 nucleotides: TGTGCCAGCAGGTCGACAGGGTACAGCACAGATACGCAGTATTTT. This gives the protein CASRSTGYSTDTQYF.

In this sample, this clonotype turned up a few times. The rearrangement links TRBV29-1 to TRBJ2-5, with 7 bases lining up with TRBD1. The germline V gene encodes CDR1 SQVTM and CDR2 ANQGSEA. V lost 6 bases and J lost 3; bases outside the gene matches: 4. This CDR3 is built from 12 residues. CDR3: CSVRDSKETQYF. CDR3 bases: TGCAGCGTCCGGGACAGCAAAGAGACCCAGTACTTC.

This clonotype has a count of ten or more. This chain links TRBV2 with TRBJ2-1, with 10 nucleotides matching TRBD2. The CDR3 has 14 residues. The trim removed 6 bases at V and 7 bases at J, leaving 6 bases unmatched. Germline-derived CDR1 and CDR2 are SNHLY and FYNNEI. Written as DNA, the CDR3 is TGTGCCAGCAGAGAGCGGGGGGGCCGAAATGAGCAGTTCTTC. Translation: CASRERGGRNEQFF. The full variable domain, in which reference TRBV2 and TRBJ2-1 provide the parts outside the CDR3, is EPEVTQTPSHQVTQMGQEVILRCVPISNHLYFYWYRQILGQKVEFLVSFYNNEISEKSEIFDDQFSVERPDGSNFTLKIRSTKLEDSAMYFCASRERGGRNEQFFGPGTRLTVL.

This clonotype has just a few counts. The chain has TRBV28 and TRBJ2-2; weak D call: TRBD2 (6 bases). Germline CDR1 and CDR2: MDHEN and SYDVKM. The CDR3 is 14 residues long. V was clipped by 6 bases and J by 6 bases, with 14 bases between them. The CDR3 DNA sequence: TGTGCCAGCAGCTTACGGGAGTCGGCCGGGGAGCTGTTTTTT. It specifies CASSLRESAGELFF.

V usage is TRBV6-2 or TRBV6-3 and J usage is TRBJ2-7; 7 bases agree with TRBD2. The ends lost 0 bases at V and 2 bases at J; junction bases unmatched: 10. Germline CDR1 is MNHEY and CDR2 is SVGEGT. CDR3 length: 17 residues. CDR3 DNA sequence: TGTGCCAGCAGTTACTCGAATAGGCTAGCGGATGCCTACGAGCAGTACTTC. It translates to CASSYSNRLADAYEQYF.

In the case of this clonotype: This may arise from a read error, as a much more abundant clone is one base away. The chain couples TRBV6-1 to TRBJ1-5; no reliable D call. This CDR3 comprises 14 residues. Trimming stripped 6 bases from V and 8 bases from J, with 17 bases between. Germline lookup yields CDR1 MNHNS and CDR2 SASEGT. Written as DNA, the CDR3 is TGTGCCAGCAGACCCAACAGTTTTGGGGAGCCCCAGCATTTT. It is translated as CASRPNSFGEPQHF.

There are many counts of this clonotype. This chain joins TRBV19 and TRBJ1-1, with unresolved D. Trimming shortened V by 5 bases and J by 1 base, and 8 bases separated the two germline ends. CDR1 and CDR2 from the germline V gene are LNHDA and SQIVND (reference sequence). This CDR3 has 13 residues. The CDR3 protein is CASSWSRNTEAFF. The DNA for the CDR3 is TGTGCCAGTAGTTGGAGCCGGAACACTGAAGCTTTCTTT.

This clonotype was observed many times. This chain connects TRBV27 to TRBJ1-4, with a possible D match to TRBD1 (6 bases). The germline V gene encodes CDR1 MNHEY and CDR2 SMNVEV (reference sequence). The CDR3 has 15 amino acids. V was pared by 6 bases and J by 3 bases, with 14 bases between. This CDR3 is CASSLRGLANEKLFF. CDR3 nucleotide sequence: TGTGCCAGCAGCCTTAGGGGGTTGGCTAATGAAAAACTGTTTTTT.

The rearrangement uses TRBV28 and TRBJ1-2; D might be TRBD1 (5 bases). This CDR3 has 12 residues. Germline V CDR1 and CDR2: MDHEN, SYDVKM. Trimming shortened V by 2 bases and J by 8 bases, and 9 bases separated the two germline ends. The CDR3 reads CASSLGGFGYTF. DNA of the CDR3: TGTGCCAGCAGTTTAGGGGGGTTCGGCTACACCTTC.

This clonotype has ten or more counts. The chain has TRBV30 and TRBJ2-7; D is unclear. The CDR3 length is 13 residues. The germline V and J ends were trimmed by 8 bases and 0 bases, with 14 bases remaining between them. CDR1 is GTSNPN and CDR2 is SVGIG in the germline V gene (reference sequence). CDR3 in DNA: TGTGCCGGCGCCGCCTTTAGCTCCTACGAGCAGTACTTC. Translating gives CAGAAFSSYEQYF.

There are a few counts of this clonotype. The CDR3 reads CASLSEGGNTEAFF. As DNA, the CDR3 is TGCGCCAGCCTCTCCGAAGGGGGGAACACTGAAGCTTTCTTT. The chain uses TRBV5-1 and TRBJ1-1; the D gene is possibly TRBD1 (6 bases). V lost 7 bases and J lost 1, with 14 bases in between. This CDR3 is 14 amino acids long. CDR1 is SGHRS and CDR2 is YFSETQ in the germline V gene.

The sample holds many counts of this clonotype. This chain joins TRBV7-9 and TRBJ1-6, with 7 bases that match TRBD1. This CDR3 spans 13 amino acids. The trim removed 6 bases at V and 9 bases at J, leaving 5 bases unmatched. Germline CDR1 reads SEHNR; CDR2 reads FQNEAQ (reference sequence). The CDR3 region has the DNA TGTGCCAGCAGTAGACAGGGTGGTTCACCCCTCCACTTT. Translating gives CASSRQGGSPLHF.

The table lists this clonotype with a few counts. CDR3 sequence: CASSLSTTGGGYGYTF. The CDR3 DNA reads TGTGCCAGTAGTTTATCGACGACAGGGGGTGGCTATGGCTACACCTTC. The rearrangement uses TRBV19 and TRBJ1-2, with 9 bases aligning to TRBD1. Trimming cost V 5 bases and J 4 bases; bases outside gene matches: 11. Germline CDR1 is LNHDA and CDR2 is SQIVND (reference sequence). There are 16 residues in the CDR3. The full variable domain, rest sourced from reference TRBV19 and TRBJ1-2, is DGGITQSPKYLFRKEGQNVTLSCEQNLNHDAMYWYRQDPGQGLRLIYYSQIVNDFQKGDIAEGYSVSREKKESFPLTVTSAQKNPTAFYLCASSLSTTGGGYGYTFGSGTRLTVV.

V and J are TRBV5-4 and TRBJ2-1; 7 bases line up with TRBD1. Germline V gene sequence: CDR1 SGHNT, CDR2 YYREEE (reference sequence). J was trimmed by 1 base and V by 0 bases; bases with no gene match: 1. The CDR3 covers 15 residues. CDR3 amino acids: CASSLGGQSYNEQFF. The CDR3 nucleotides are TGTGCCAGCAGCTTGGGGGGACAGTCCTACAATGAGCAGTTCTTC.

A note on this clonotype: One end of the junction fails to match germline, which may point to a read error. The chain recombines TRBV6-2 or TRBV6-3 with TRBJ2-2; D gene ambiguous. The CDR3 runs to 14 residues. Germline V gene data show CDR1 as MNHEY and CDR2 as SVGEGT. The DNA of the CDR3 is TGTACCAGCAGTTACCAAGCGAACACCGGGGAGCTGTTTTTT. Translating it yields CTSSYQANTGELFF.

CDR3 sequence (DNA): TGTGCCAGCAGCCCTGGCAGACATAATTCACCCCTCCACTTT. Translation: CASSPGRHNSPLHF. This chain links TRBV7-2 with TRBJ1-6; unclear D gene. The germline V gene encodes CDR1 SGHTA and CDR2 FQGNSA. V lost 5 bases and J lost 5, with 10 bases in between. The CDR3 is 14 amino acids.